The present TCR beta chain was sequenced within a study of human T cells and chemical hapten exposure. For the study at large: Patients got weekly scalp diphenylcyclopropenone doses over the approximately 24-week study.

This clonotype came up many times. Its target is not known. The CDR3 has 14 residues. V was cut by 1 base and J by 3 bases, with 10 bases left in between. The germline gives CDR1 SGHDT, CDR2 YYEEEE. Study conclusions and caveats: There was no change with DPC sensitization in TCRs above 1 in 1000 frequency.

TCRdb used MiXCR to reprocess the RACE reads, holding one entry per CDR3 protein. This sample yields 180,000 or so distinct CDR3 sequences, of which about 14% are seen a single time; about 1.8% belongs to the top ten. Time point in this sample: patch test 1, 2 weeks after DPC sensitization. Treatment meaning: therapeutic diphenylcyclopropenone sensitization with weekly scalp DPC. The sequencing here drew on whole blood, taken in connection with sensitization to the hapten diphenylcyclopropenone (DPC). This receptor was obtained from a woman in her 30s with alopecia areata. Some clones in this sample may be carry-over from other donors' samples. This chain uses TRBV5-6 with TRBJ1-1; D perhaps matches TRBD1 (6 bases). CDR3 loop: CASSLFQGHTEAFF. The CDR3 DNA is TGTGCCAGCAGCTTGTTCCAGGGGCACACTGAAGCTTTCTTT.